Reported below is one T cell receptor (beta chain). This record comes from a study of technical replicates of blood from a few donors. Some clones are missing from TCRdb's copy, which holds only in-frame ones; the method was immunoSEQ multiplex PCR. The sample yields roughly 87,000 clones, roughly 94% seen once. The CDR3 covers 17 residues. CDR1 and CDR2 (germline): GTSNPN, SVGIG (reference sequence). V was trimmed by 0 bases and J by 0 bases, leaving 16 bases between them. The origin of this receptor is a human donor in good health. The rearrangement joins TRBV30 to TRBJ2-3, with D perhaps TRBD2 (5 bases). What was sequenced was T cells isolated from PBMCs. In DNA, the CDR3 is TGTGCCTGGAGTGTAGCCCGGACTGATGCTAGCACAGATACGCAGTATTTT. Its protein is CAWSVARTDASTDTQYF.